This T cell receptor beta chain was documented in a study of blood T cell repertoires in COVID-19. Unmatched junction bases numbered 11, after V lost 2 bases and J lost 0 bases. CDR3 length: 18 residues. Germline V gene lookup returns CDR1 SGHVS and CDR2 FNYEAQ. Produced via immunoSEQ multiplex PCR; TCRdb's table is partial and in-frame only. The sample holds roughly 100,000 clones, 87% seen once. There are a few counts of this clone. Source material: peripheral blood. This clonotype originated in a woman in her forties or fifties with COVID-19, enrolled during active disease. This chain links TRBV7-6 with TRBJ2-5, with 8 bases matching TRBD2. The DNA for the CDR3 is TGTGCCAGCAGCTTACTAGTGATTAGCGGGGAGTACCAAGAGACCCAGTACTTC. This gives the protein CASSLLVISGEYQETQYF.